The 6 T cell receptor beta chains reported below all come from one sample, sequenced in a study of blood T cell repertoires in COVID-19. The table came from immunoSEQ multiplex PCR; TCRdb's copy has only in-frame clones and leaves some out. The sample lists about 150,000 clones; 65% to 85% were seen once. Input material: PBMCs or T cells enriched from blood (not recorded which). These receptors all stem from a woman aged 50 to 65 who had been exposed to COVID-19.

The chain carries TRBV11-2 and TRBJ1-5; D unresolved. Trimming left V 3 bases short and J 6 bases short, with 6 bases between. The length of the CDR3 is 12 residues. The germline V gene has CDR1 SGHAT and CDR2 FQNNGV. The DNA for the CDR3 is TGTGCCAGCAGCTTTACTGGTCAGCCCCAGCATTTT. Translation: CASSFTGQPQHF.

The gene calls are TRBV5-4 and TRBJ2-5, with 12 positions matching TRBD2. J was trimmed by 5 bases and V by 3 bases; bases with no gene match: 8. The CDR3 is made up of 16 amino acids. From germline, CDR1 is SGHNT and CDR2 YYREEE (reference sequence). The CDR3 protein is CASSSGTSGPRETQYF. CDR3 nucleotide sequence: TGTGCCAGCAGCTCCGGGACTAGCGGGCCCCGCGAGACCCAGTACTTC. Filled out from reference TRBV5-4 and TRBJ2-5, the complete variable domain reads ETGVTQSPTHLIKTRGQQVTLRCSSQSGHNTVSWYQQALGQGPQFIFQYYREEENGRGNFPPRFSGLQFPNYSSELNVNALELDDSALYLCASSSGTSGPRETQYFGPGTRLLVL.

A few counts support this clone. The CDR3 DNA follows: TGTGCCAGCAGCTCTGTAATTAGCGGGGGGCGGTCAGATACGCAGTATTTT. It codes for CASSSVISGGRSDTQYF. The chain couples TRBV5-6 to TRBJ2-3, with 10 bases fitting TRBD2. Germline V gene sequence: CDR1 SGHDT, CDR2 YYEEEE. J was trimmed by 4 bases and V by 3 bases; bases with no gene match: 11. The CDR3 totals 17 residues.

The chain links TRBV6-2 or TRBV6-3 to TRBJ1-1, with D uncertain. Germline values: CDR1 MNHEY, CDR2 SVGEGT. The CDR3 is 13 amino acids. Trimming cost V 5 bases and J 0 bases, with 7 bases left between them. DNA of the CDR3: TGTGCCAGCAGTAGAGTGATGAACACTGAAGCTTTCTTT. Protein: CASSRVMNTEAFF.

The chain has TRBV19 and TRBJ2-1; a weak D match, TRBD2 (5 bases). Germline V lookup: CDR1 LNHDA, CDR2 SQIVND (reference sequence). The V gene lost 5 bases and the J gene lost 3 bases, with 17 bases spanning the gap. CDR3 size: 16 residues. In DNA, the CDR3 is TGTGCCAGTAGTGCTAGCCATACCTCCCACTACAATGAGCAGTTCTTC. This codes for CASSASHTSHYNEQFF. The whole variable domain, remainder taken from reference TRBV19 and TRBJ2-1, is DGGITQSPKYLFRKEGQNVTLSCEQNLNHDAMYWYRQDPGQGLRLIYYSQIVNDFQKGDIAEGYSVSREKKESFPLTVTSAQKNPTAFYLCASSASHTSHYNEQFFGPGTRLTVL.

The J gene is TRBJ2-3, the V gene TRBV7-2; no definite D call. Looked up from germline, CDR1 is SGHTA and CDR2 is FQGNSA. V was cut by 5 bases and J by 5 bases, with 8 bases left in between. This CDR3 contains 12 residues. CDR3 region: CASSLRLDTQYF. The CDR3, as DNA: TGTGCCAGCAGCCTAAGATTAGATACGCAGTATTTT. Using reference TRBV7-2 and TRBJ2-3 for the parts outside the CDR3, the full variable domain is GAGVSQSPSNKVTEKGKDVELRCDPISGHTALYWYRQSLGQGLEFLIYFQGNSAPDKSGLPSDRFSAERTGGSVSTLTIQRTQQEDSAVYLCASSLRLDTQYFGPGTRLTVL.